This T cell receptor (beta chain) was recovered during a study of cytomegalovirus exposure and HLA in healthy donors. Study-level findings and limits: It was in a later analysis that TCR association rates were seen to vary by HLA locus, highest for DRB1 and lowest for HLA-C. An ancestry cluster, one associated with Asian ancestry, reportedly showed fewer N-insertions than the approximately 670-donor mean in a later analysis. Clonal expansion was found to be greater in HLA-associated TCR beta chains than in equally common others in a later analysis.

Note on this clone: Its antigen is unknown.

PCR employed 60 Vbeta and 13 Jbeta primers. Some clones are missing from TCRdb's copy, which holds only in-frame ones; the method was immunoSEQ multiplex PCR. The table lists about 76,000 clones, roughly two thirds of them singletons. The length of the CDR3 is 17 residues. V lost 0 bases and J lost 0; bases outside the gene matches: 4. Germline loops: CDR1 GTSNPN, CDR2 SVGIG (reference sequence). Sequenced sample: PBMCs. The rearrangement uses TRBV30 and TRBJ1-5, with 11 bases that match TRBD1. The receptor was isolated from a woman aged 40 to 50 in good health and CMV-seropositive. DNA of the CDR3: TGTGCCTGGAGTGTAGGGACAGGGGGGTTTAGCAATCAGCCCCAGCATTTT. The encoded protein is CAWSVGTGGFSNQPQHF.